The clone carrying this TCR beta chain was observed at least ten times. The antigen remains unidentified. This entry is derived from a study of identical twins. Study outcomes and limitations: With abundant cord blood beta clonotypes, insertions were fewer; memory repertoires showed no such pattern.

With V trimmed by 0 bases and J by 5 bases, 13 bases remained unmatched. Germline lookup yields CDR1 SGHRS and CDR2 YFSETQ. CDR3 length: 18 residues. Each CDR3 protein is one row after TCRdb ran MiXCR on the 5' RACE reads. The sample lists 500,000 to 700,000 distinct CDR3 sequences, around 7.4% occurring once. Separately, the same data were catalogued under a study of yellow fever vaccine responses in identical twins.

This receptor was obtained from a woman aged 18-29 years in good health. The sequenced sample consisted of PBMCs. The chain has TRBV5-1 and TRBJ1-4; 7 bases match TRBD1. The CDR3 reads CASSLDRGGGPLNEKLFF. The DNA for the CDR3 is TGCGCCAGCAGCTTGGATCGAGGGGGCGGACCCTTAAATGAAAAACTGTTTTTT.